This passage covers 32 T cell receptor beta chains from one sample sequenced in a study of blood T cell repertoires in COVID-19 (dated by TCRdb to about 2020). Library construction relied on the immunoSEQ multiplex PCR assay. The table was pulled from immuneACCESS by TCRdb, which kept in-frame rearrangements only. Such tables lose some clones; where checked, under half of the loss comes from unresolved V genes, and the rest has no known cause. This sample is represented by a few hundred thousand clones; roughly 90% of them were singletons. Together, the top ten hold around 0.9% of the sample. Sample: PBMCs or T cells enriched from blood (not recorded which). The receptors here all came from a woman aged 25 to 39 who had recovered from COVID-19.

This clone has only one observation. In DNA, the CDR3 is TGCGCCAGCAGCCTACAGGGGGAACGCACTGAAGCTTTCTTT. This codes for CASSLQGERTEAFF. The chain is built from TRBV4-3 and TRBJ1-1; 8 positions agree with TRBD1. The V segment lost 4 bases and the J segment 4 bases; nucleotides outside the gene matches: 5. Germline V CDR1 and CDR2: LGHNA, YSLEER. This CDR3 has 14 residues.

The CDR3 nucleotides are TGTGCCAGCAGCTTAGTAGGGAGACGCTCTGGAAACACCATATATTTT. Amino acids: CASSLVGRRSGNTIYF. V usage is TRBV7-9 and J usage is TRBJ1-3; no reliable D call. The V gene's germline CDR1 is SEHNR and CDR2 FQNEAQ (reference sequence). Trimming pared 1 base from V and 0 bases from J, leaving 10 bases between. The length of the CDR3 is 16 residues.

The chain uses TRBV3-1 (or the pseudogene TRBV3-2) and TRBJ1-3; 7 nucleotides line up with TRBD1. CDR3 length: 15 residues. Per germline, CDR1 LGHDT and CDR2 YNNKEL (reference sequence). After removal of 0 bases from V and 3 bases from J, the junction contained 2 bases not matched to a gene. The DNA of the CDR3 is TGTGCCAGCAGCCAAGAGACAGGGAATGGAAACACCATATATTTT. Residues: CASSQETGNGNTIYF.

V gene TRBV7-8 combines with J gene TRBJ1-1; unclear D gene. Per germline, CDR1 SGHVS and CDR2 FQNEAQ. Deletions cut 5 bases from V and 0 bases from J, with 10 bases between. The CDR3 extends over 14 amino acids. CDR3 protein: CASSVTRMNTEAFF. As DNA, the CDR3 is TGTGCCAGCAGCGTTACCAGAATGAACACTGAAGCTTTCTTT. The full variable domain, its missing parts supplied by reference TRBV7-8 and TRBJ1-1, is GAGVSQSPRYKVAKRGQDVALRCDPISGHVSLFWYQQALGQGPEFLTYFQNEAQLDKSGLPSDRFFAERPEGSVSTLKIQRTQQEDSAVYLCASSVTRMNTEAFFGQGTRLTVV.

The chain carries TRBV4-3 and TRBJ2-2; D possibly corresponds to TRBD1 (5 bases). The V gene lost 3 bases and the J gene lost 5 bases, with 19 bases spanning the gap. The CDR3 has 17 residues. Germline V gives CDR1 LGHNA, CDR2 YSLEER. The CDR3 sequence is CASSHTPGSPGTGELFF. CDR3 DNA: TGCGCCAGCAGCCATACTCCAGGGTCCCCAGGGACCGGGGAGCTGTTTTTT.

The chain's CDR3 is CASSLSRLTGGYTEAFF. CDR3 DNA: TGTGCCAGCAGTTTATCCCGCCTTACCGGGGGTTACACTGAAGCTTTCTTT. V and J are TRBV27 and TRBJ1-1; D may be TRBD1 (5 bases). The CDR3 totals 17 residues. Trimming shortened V by 0 bases and J by 3 bases, and 17 bases separated the two germline ends. The V gene's germline CDR1 is MNHEY and CDR2 SMNVEV (reference sequence).

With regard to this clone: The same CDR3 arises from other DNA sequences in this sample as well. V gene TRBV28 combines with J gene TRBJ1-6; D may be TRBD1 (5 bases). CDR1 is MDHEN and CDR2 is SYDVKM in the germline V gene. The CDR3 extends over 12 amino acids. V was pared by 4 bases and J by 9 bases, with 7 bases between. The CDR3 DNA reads TGTGCCAGCAGTTCGGGGGTTTCACCCCTCCACTTT. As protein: CASSSGVSPLHF.

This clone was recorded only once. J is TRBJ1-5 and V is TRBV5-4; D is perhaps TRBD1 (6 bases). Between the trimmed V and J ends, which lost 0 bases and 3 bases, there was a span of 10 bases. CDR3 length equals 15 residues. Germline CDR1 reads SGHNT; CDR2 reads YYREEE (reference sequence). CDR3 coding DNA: TGTGCCAGCAGCTTGGGGGGGGGCCCCAATCAGCCCCAGCATTTT. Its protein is CASSLGGGPNQPQHF. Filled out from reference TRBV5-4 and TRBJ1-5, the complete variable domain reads ETGVTQSPTHLIKTRGQQVTLRCSSQSGHNTVSWYQQALGQGPQFIFQYYREEENGRGNFPPRFSGLQFPNYSSELNVNALELDDSALYLCASSLGGGPNQPQHFGDGTRLSIL.

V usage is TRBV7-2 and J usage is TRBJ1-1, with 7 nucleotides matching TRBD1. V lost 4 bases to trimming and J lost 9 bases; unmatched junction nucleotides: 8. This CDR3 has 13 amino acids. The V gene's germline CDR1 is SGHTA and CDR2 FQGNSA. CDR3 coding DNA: TGTGCCAGCAGCTCCACAGGGGATCGTAAAGCTTTCTTT. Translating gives CASSSTGDRKAFF.

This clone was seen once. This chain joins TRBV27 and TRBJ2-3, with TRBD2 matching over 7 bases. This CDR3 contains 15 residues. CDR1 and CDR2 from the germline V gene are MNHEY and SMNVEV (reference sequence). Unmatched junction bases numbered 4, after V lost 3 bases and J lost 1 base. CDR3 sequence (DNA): TGTGCCAGCAGTTTCCTCAGCGGGGGCACAGATACGCAGTATTTT. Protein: CASSFLSGGTDTQYF.

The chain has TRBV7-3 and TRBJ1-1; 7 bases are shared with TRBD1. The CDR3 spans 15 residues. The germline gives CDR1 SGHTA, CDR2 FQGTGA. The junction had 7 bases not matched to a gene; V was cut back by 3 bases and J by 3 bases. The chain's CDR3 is CASSFQPQGDTEAFF. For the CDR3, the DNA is TGTGCCAGCAGCTTCCAGCCCCAGGGGGACACTGAAGCTTTCTTT. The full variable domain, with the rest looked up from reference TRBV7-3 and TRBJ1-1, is GAGVSQTPSNKVTEKGKYVELRCDPISGHTALYWYRQSLGQGPEFLIYFQGTGAADDSGLPNDRFFAVRPEGSVSTLKIQRTERGDSAVYLCASSFQPQGDTEAFFGQGTRLTVV.

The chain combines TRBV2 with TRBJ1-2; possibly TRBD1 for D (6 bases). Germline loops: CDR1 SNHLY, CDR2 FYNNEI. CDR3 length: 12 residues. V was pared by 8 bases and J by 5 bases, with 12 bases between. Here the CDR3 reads CASGVDSYGYTF. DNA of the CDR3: TGTGCCAGCGGGGTGGACAGTTATGGCTACACCTTC.

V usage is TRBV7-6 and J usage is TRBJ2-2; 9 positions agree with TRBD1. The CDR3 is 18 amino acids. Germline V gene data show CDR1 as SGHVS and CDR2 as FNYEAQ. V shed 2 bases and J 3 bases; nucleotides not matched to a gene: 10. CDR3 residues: CASSLTPPRQGDTGELFF. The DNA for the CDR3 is TGTGCCAGCAGCTTAACGCCGCCGAGACAGGGGGACACCGGGGAGCTGTTTTTT. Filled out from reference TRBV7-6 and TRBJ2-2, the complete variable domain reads GAGVSQSPRYKVTKRGQDVALRCDPISGHVSLYWYRQALGQGPEFLTYFNYEAQQDKSGLPNDRFSAERPEGSISTLTIQRTEQRDSAMYRCASSLTPPRQGDTGELFFGEGSRLTVL.

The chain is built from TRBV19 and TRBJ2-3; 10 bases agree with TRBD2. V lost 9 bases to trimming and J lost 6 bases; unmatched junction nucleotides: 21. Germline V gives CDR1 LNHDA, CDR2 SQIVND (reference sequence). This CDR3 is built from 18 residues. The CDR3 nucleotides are TGTGCCAGCACCAAAAGGTCCCTAGCGGGAGAGGGAGGGGATACGCAGTATTTT. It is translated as CASTKRSLAGEGGDTQYF.

This chain's CDR3 is CASSFGNPQRTDTQYF. The CDR3 DNA reads TGTGCCAGCAGCTTCGGCAACCCCCAGAGGACAGATACGCAGTATTTT. The chain carries TRBV11-2 and TRBJ2-3; D is ambiguous. Germline V gives CDR1 SGHAT, CDR2 FQNNGV. Trimming took off 3 bases at V and 3 bases at J, with 16 bases between the two ends. This CDR3 contains 16 residues. The full variable domain, its missing parts supplied by reference TRBV11-2 and TRBJ2-3, is EAGVAQSPRYKIIEKRQSVAFWCNPISGHATLYWYQQILGQGPKLLIQFQNNGVVDDSQLPKDRFSAERLKGVDSTLKIQPAKLEDSAVYLCASSFGNPQRTDTQYFGPGTRLTVL.

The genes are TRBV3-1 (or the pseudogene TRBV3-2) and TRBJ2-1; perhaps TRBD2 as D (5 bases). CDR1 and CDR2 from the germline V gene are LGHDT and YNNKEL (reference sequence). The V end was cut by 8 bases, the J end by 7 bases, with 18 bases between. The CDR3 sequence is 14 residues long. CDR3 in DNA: TGTGCCAGCTCTTATGGGCGGGTTGGTAATGAGCAGTTCTTC. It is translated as CASSYGRVGNEQFF.

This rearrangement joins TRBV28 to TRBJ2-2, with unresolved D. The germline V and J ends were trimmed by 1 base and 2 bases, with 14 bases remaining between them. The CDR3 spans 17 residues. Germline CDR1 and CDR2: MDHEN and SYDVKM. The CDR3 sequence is CASSLFELSSNTGELFF. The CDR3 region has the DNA TGTGCCAGCAGTTTATTTGAATTAAGCTCTAACACCGGGGAGCTGTTTTTT.

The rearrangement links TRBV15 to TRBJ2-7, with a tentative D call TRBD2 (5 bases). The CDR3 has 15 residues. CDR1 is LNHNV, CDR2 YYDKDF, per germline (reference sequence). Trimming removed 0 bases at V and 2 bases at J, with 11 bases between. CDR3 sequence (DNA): TGTGCCACCAGCAGAGACTTAGCGTTGACCTACGAGCAGTACTTC. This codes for CATSRDLALTYEQYF.

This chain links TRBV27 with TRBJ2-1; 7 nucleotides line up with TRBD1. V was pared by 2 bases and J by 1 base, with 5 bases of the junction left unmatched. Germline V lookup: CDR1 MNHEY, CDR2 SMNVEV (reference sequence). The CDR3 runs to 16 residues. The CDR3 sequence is CASSLLRTGSYNEQFF. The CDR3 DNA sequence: TGTGCCAGCAGTTTACTTAGGACAGGTTCCTACAATGAGCAGTTCTTC.

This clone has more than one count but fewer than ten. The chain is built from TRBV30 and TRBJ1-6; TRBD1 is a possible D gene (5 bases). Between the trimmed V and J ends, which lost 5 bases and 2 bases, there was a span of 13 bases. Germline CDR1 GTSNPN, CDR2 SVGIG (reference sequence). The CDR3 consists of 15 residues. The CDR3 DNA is TGTGCCTGGTGCCGGGACTGGGCCTATAATTCACCCCTCCACTTT. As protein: CAWCRDWAYNSPLHF.

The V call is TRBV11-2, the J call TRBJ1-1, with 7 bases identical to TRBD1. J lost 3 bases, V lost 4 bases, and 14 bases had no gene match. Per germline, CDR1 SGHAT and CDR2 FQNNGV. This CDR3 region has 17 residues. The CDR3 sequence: CASSSSWRGLPDTEAFF. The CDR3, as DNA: TGTGCCAGCAGCTCCTCATGGAGGGGGCTGCCGGACACTGAAGCTTTCTTT.

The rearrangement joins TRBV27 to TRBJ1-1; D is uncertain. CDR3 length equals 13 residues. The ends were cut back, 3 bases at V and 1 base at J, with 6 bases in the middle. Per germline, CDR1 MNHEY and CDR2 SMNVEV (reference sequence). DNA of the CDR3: TGTGCCAGCAGTTTTGGCCCGAACACTGAAGCTTTCTTT. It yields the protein CASSFGPNTEAFF.

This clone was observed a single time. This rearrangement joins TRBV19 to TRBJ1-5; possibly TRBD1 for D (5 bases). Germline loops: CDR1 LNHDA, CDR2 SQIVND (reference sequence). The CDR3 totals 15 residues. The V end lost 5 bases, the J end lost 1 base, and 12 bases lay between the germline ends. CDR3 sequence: CASSPEGVSNQPQHF. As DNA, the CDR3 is TGTGCCAGTAGTCCTGAAGGGGTCAGCAATCAGCCCCAGCATTTT. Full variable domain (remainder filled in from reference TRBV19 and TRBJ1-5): DGGITQSPKYLFRKEGQNVTLSCEQNLNHDAMYWYRQDPGQGLRLIYYSQIVNDFQKGDIAEGYSVSREKKESFPLTVTSAQKNPTAFYLCASSPEGVSNQPQHFGDGTRLSIL.

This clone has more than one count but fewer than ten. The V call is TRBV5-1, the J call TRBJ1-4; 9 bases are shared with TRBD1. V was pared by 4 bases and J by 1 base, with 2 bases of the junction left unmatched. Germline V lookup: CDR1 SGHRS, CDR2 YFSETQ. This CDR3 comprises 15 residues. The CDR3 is CASSPTGGTNEKLFF. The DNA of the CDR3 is TGCGCCAGCAGCCCGACAGGGGGAACTAATGAAAAACTGTTTTTT.

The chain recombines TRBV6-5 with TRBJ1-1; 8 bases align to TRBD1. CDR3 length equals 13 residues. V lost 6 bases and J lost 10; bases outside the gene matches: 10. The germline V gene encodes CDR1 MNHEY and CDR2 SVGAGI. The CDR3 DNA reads TGTGCCAGCAGGGACATACGGACAGGGTCAGCTTTCTTT. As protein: CASRDIRTGSAFF.

The CDR3 region is CSASGERGTTTDTQYF. The CDR3 region has the DNA TGCAGTGCTAGTGGGGAAAGGGGGACGACCACAGATACGCAGTATTTT. The chain employs TRBV20-1 and TRBJ2-3; weak D call: TRBD1 (6 bases). With 3 bases removed from V and 2 bases from J, the gap between germline ends came to 18 bases. The length of the CDR3 is 16 residues. Germline V lookup: CDR1 DFQATT, CDR2 SNEGSKA (reference sequence).

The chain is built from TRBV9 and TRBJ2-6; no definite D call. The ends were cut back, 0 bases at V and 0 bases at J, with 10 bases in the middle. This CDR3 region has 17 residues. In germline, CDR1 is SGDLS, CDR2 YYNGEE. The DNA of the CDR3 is TGTGCCAGCAGCGTAGGAGGCAGCTCCTCTGGGGCCAACGTCCTGACTTTC. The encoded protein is CASSVGGSSSGANVLTF. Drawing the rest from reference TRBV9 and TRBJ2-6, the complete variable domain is DSGVTQTPKHLITATGQRVTLRCSPRSGDLSVYWYQQSLDQGLQFLIQYYNGEERAKGNILERFSAQQFPDLHSELNLSSLELGDSALYFCASSVGGSSSGANVLTFGAGSRLTVL.

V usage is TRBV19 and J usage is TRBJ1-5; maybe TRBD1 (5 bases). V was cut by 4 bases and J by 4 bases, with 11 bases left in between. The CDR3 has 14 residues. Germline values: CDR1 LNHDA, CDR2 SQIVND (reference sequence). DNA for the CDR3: TGTGCCAGTAGTAACGGGGGTAGGAATCAGCCCCAGCATTTT. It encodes CASSNGGRNQPQHF.

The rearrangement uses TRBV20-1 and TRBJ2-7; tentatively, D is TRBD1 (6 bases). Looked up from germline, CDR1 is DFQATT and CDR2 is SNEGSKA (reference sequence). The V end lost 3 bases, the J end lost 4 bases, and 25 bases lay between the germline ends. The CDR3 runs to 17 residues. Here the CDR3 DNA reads TGCAGTGCTAGTGATTCGGCAGGGGCGACGAAAGCTTACGAGCAGTACTTC. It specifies CSASDSAGATKAYEQYF.

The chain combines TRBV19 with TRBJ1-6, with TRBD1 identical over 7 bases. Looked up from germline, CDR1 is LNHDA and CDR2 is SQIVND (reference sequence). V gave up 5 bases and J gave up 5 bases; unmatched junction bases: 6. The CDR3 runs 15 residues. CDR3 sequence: CASSHRRGNNSPLHF. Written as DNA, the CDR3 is TGTGCCAGTAGTCACCGCAGGGGGAATAATTCACCCCTCCACTTT.

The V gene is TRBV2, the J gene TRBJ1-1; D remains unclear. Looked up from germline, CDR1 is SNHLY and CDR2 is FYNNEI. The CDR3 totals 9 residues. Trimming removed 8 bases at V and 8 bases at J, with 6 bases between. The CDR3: CASAGEAFF. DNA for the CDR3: TGTGCCAGCGCGGGAGAAGCTTTCTTT.

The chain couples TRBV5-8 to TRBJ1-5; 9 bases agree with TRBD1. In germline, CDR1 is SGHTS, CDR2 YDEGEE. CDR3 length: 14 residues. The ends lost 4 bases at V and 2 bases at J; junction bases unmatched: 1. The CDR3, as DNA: TGTGCCAGCAGCGGGGACAGGGGCAATCAGCCCCAGCATTTT. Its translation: CASSGDRGNQPQHF.